The 9 T cell receptor beta chains presented below share a single source sample, sequenced in a study of T cells in Graves' hyperthyroidism and ophthalmopathy. Researchers amplified the TCR beta CDR3 regions from RNA transcripts. HTBI primers were used for first-round RT-PCR of the TCR CDR3. TCRdb ran MiXCR on the multiplex PCR reads and lists one entry per CDR3 protein. The table lists about 590,000 distinct CDR3 sequences, around a sixth of them singletons, with under 8% in the top ten. Sequencing input: blood. The receptors derive from a young woman with Graves' hyperthyroidism.

This clonotype was observed many times. The chain is built from TRBV5-1 and TRBJ2-7; a possible D gene is TRBD1 (6 bases). The length of the CDR3 is 15 residues. V was trimmed by 2 bases and J by 1 base, leaving 13 bases between them. The germline gives CDR1 SGHRS, CDR2 YFSETQ. In nucleotides, the CDR3 is TGCGCCAGCAGCTTCGGACAGCACAAATCCTACGAGCAGTACTTC. The encoded protein is CASSFGQHKSYEQYF. The full variable domain, with the rest looked up from reference TRBV5-1 and TRBJ2-7, is KAGVTQTPRYLIKTRGQQVTLSCSPISGHRSVSWYQQTPGQGLQFLFEYFSETQRNKGNFPGRFSGRQFSNSRSEMNVSTLELGDSALYLCASSFGQHKSYEQYFGPGTRLTVT.

Regarding this clonotype: A much larger clone sits a single nucleotide away, making a read error possible. This rearrangement joins TRBV7-2 to TRBJ2-7, with 9 bases identical to TRBD1. The CDR3 has 14 residues. Germline CDR1 reads SGHTA; CDR2 reads FQGNSA. J was trimmed by 5 bases and V by 1 base; bases with no gene match: 3. Written as DNA, the CDR3 is TGTGCCAGCAGCTTAGAGGACAGGGGCGACGAGCAGTACTTC. Protein product: CASSLEDRGDEQYF. Full variable domain (rest looked up from reference TRBV7-2 and TRBJ2-7): GAGVSQSPSNKVTEKGKDVELRCDPISGHTALYWYRQSLGQGLEFLIYFQGNSAPDKSGLPSDRFSAERTGGSVSTLTIQRTQQEDSAVYLCASSLEDRGDEQYFGPGTRLTVT.

The J gene is TRBJ2-7, the V gene TRBV10-3; D call uncertain. This CDR3 has 14 residues. Germline-derived CDR1 and CDR2 are ENHRY and SYGVKD. Trimming took off 3 bases at V and 0 bases at J, with 9 bases between the two ends. DNA of the CDR3: TGTGCCATCAGTGATCCCGTGAGCTCCTACGAGCAGTACTTC. Translated: CAISDPVSSYEQYF.

As for this clonotype: Its ends do not fully match the called genes, so a read error is possible. The chain carries TRBV5-1 and TRBJ2-7; D is uncertain. CDR1 is SGHRS and CDR2 is YFSETQ in the germline V gene. There are 12 residues in the CDR3. The CDR3 sequence is CASSPDGYEQCF. CDR3 bases: TGCGCCAGCAGCCCGGACGGATACGAGCAGTGCTTC.

CDR3 protein: CAISRTVWEKLFF. The CDR3 DNA reads TGTGCCATCAGCAGAACGGTATGGGAAAAACTGTTTTTT. The V and J genes are TRBV10-3 and TRBJ1-4, with unresolved D. Trimming removed 6 bases at V and 8 bases at J, with 13 bases between. The CDR3 spans 13 residues. Germline V gives CDR1 ENHRY, CDR2 SYGVKD.

The chain is built from TRBV14 and TRBJ1-2; D not resolved. The germline V gene has CDR1 SGHDN and CDR2 FVKESK. V was trimmed by 1 base and J by 2 bases, leaving 8 bases between them. This CDR3 contains 14 residues. The CDR3 loop reads CASSQVGENYGYTF. CDR3 bases: TGTGCCAGCAGCCAAGTCGGAGAGAACTATGGCTACACCTTC.

This clonotype was seen repeatedly, ten times or more. The chain joins TRBV10-2 to TRBJ2-7; possible D gene TRBD2, 6 bases. The V gene lost 5 bases and the J gene lost 0 bases, with 17 bases spanning the gap. Germline CDR1 WSHSY, CDR2 SAAADI. The CDR3 totals 16 residues. The CDR3 loop reads CASSSLSGLSSYEQYF. Here the CDR3 DNA reads TGCGCCAGCAGTAGTCTTTCGGGACTCAGCTCCTACGAGCAGTACTTC.

This clonotype was seen repeatedly, ten times or more. The V call is TRBV27, the J call TRBJ2-3; 8 nucleotides line up with TRBD1. Germline V CDR1 and CDR2: MNHEY, SMNVEV (reference sequence). After removal of 6 bases from V and 5 bases from J, the junction contained 4 bases not matched to a gene. The CDR3 loop spans 13 amino acids. CDR3 sequence (DNA): TGTGCCAGCAGATCGACAGGGGAAGATACGCAGTATTTT. As protein: CASRSTGEDTQYF.

The rearrangement links TRBV12-5 to TRBJ2-7; the D is unclear. V lost 4 bases and J 0 bases, leaving 10 bases between the germline ends. Germline CDR1 is LGHNT and CDR2 is FRNRAP. The CDR3 is made up of 14 amino acids. CDR3 in DNA: TGTGCTAGTGGTTCGCTCCCGCCCTCCTACGAGCAGTACTTC. Protein product: CASGSLPPSYEQYF.